This T cell receptor beta chain was found in a study of CD4 and CD8 cells across lung adenocarcinoma regions. This clonotype was detected once. One junction end does not reproduce the germline sequence, and a read error may be involved. Via MiXCR, TCRdb re-called the PCR reads, giving one row per CDR3 protein. Of about 8,400 distinct CDR3 sequences listed, roughly 52% are singletons. CDR3 length equals 16 residues. In germline, CDR1 is MNHNS, CDR2 SASEGT. This receptor was identified in a female donor with lung adenocarcinoma. The CD4 and CD8 labels of this study may be unreliable. What was sequenced was CD8+ T cells from the center of a lung tumor. This chain links TRBV6-1 with TRBJ2-3, with D maybe TRBD1 (6 bases). The CDR3 sequence is CASMGLQAQNTGKLYF. Here the CDR3 DNA reads TGTGCTAGCATGGGGCTCCAGGCTCAGAACACAGGGAAGCTGTATTTT.